This T cell receptor beta chain derives from a study of blood T cell repertoires in COVID-19. On the study more broadly: COVID-19 samples, acute and convalescent, were from the United States, Italy and Spain. Sources were T cells, B-cell-depleted T cells, or PBMCs; the material itself was cDNA or gDNA.

Authors' analysis steps: Reference gene primer amplification yielded estimated nucleated cell counts. Assay: immunoSEQ multiplex PCR; the TCRdb copy retains only in-frame clones and omits some. From that table come the V and J calls and clone size; the DNA was used to work out D and trimming. Altogether over 250,000 clones are present, roughly 90% being singletons, with the ten largest covering more than 1.5%. V lost 6 bases and J lost 6; bases outside the gene matches: 11. The CDR3 is 15 residues long. Germline loops: CDR1 WNHNN, CDR2 SYGVQD (reference sequence). The V call is TRBV10-1, the J call TRBJ2-1; 7 positions match TRBD2. Sequencing was performed on PBMCs or T cells enriched from blood (not recorded which). The clonotype comes from a woman in her sixties who had recovered from COVID-19. CDR3 DNA sequence: TGCGCCAGCAGCAATCAGGGACTAACGGTCAATGAGCAGTTCTTC. Residues: CASSNQGLTVNEQFF.